This is a list of T cell receptor beta chains from one sample in a study of T-cell reconstitution after alpha-beta-depleted transplantation in children. TCRdb reprocessed the PCR reads with MiXCR, giving one entry per CDR3 protein. The repertoire holds about 7,900 distinct CDR3 sequences, with approximately 29% as singletons. Sequencing used peripheral blood, obtained 60 days after TCRalphabeta/CD19-depleted stem cell transplant. The source of these receptors is a boy younger than two who had a stem cell transplant for SCID, so the T cells may come from the graft donor. Each CDR3 is given with its conserved first and last residue. A D gene is named only where the DNA matches it firmly. Only some rows state a clone size, as once, few, many or a class for expanded clones.

d_call | j_call | clone_size | v_call | cdr3_length | cdr3_nt | cdr3_aa
TRBD1 | TRBJ2-7 | medium-sized | TRBV5-1 | 13 | TGCGCCACCGAGCCGACAGGGTCCCACGAGCAGTACTTC | CATEPTGSHEQYF
TRBD1 | TRBJ1-6 | medium-sized | TRBV5-1 | 14 | TGCGCCAGCAGCGTCCGACAGGGCTATTCACCCCTCCACTTT | CASSVRQGYSPLHF
TRBD1 | TRBJ1-2 | . | TRBV5-1 | 16 | TGCGCCAGCAGCTTAGCACCGGGACAGGGGGCAAATGGCTACACCTTC | CASSLAPGQGANGYTF
TRBD1 | TRBJ1-3 | . | TRBV7-6 | 14 | TGTGCCAGCAGCCGGACAGGATTCGGAAACACCATATATTTT | CASSRTGFGNTIYF
. | TRBJ2-7 | . | TRBV7-9 | 15 | TGTGCCAGCATCCCCGTCGGCAGGGGGGCCTACGAGCAGTACTTC | CASIPVGRGAYEQYF
. | TRBJ1-1 | many | TRBV20-1 | 12 | TGCAGTGCTAGAGATGGGAACACTGAAGCTTTCTTT | CSARDGNTEAFF
. | TRBJ2-1 | . | TRBV6-1 | 15 | TGTGCCAGTAAGAGGGGGAGGGCTGTAGGGTATGAGCAGTTCTTC | CASKRGRAVGYEQFF
. | TRBJ2-7 | medium-sized | TRBV12-3/TRBV12-4 | 13 | TGTGCCAGCAGCCCCAGGGGCCCCTACGAGCAGTACTTC | CASSPRGPYEQYF
. | TRBJ2-7 | . | TRBV4-2 | 18 | TGTGCCAGCCGACCCAGGCTTCACCTCCCCACTGAGACCTACGAGCAGTACTTC | CASRPRLHLPTETYEQYF
. | TRBJ2-7 | medium-sized | TRBV21-1 | 16 | TGTGCCAGCAGCAAAGAATCCCCCAGCCCGTGGAGCGAGCAGTACTTC | CASSKESPSPWSEQYF
. | TRBJ1-3 | . | TRBV12-3/TRBV12-4 | 17 | TGTGCCAGCAGTTTGCGATTTGGTCGGAGCTCTGGAAACACCATATATTTT | CASSLRFGRSSGNTIYF
. | TRBJ2-3 | medium-sized | TRBV6-5 | 15 | TGTGCCAGCAGTTACTCCTGGGCCCAAAGAGATACGCAGTATTTT | CASSYSWAQRDTQYF
. | TRBJ1-1 | many | TRBV21-1 | 13 | TGTGCCAGCAGCAAAAGGAGAGCAGGTGAAGCTTTCTTT | CASSKRRAGEAFF
TRBD1 | TRBJ2-2 | medium-sized | TRBV20-1 | 13 | TGCAGTGCTAATCAGGGGGTAACCGGGGAGCTGTTTTTT | CSANQGVTGELFF
. | TRBJ1-6 | medium-sized | TRBV5-1 | 16 | TGCGCCAGCAGCGCCGATTCTGGAGGTATTAACTCACCCCTCCACTTT | CASSADSGGINSPLHF
. | TRBJ1-1 | . | TRBV5-1 | 15 | TGCGCCAGCAGCTTGGACGACGGGGGTGAAGGTGAAGCTTTCTTT | CASSLDDGGEGEAFF
. | TRBJ2-1 | many | TRBV6-1 | 14 | TGTGCCAGCAGTGGGATGGGCCCCTACAATGAGCAGTTCTTC | CASSGMGPYNEQFF
. | TRBJ1-6 | medium-sized | TRBV9 | 17 | TGTGCCAGCAGCGTGGGGCTTGGGATATCGTATAATTCACCCCTCCACTTT | CASSVGLGISYNSPLHF
. | TRBJ2-3 | many | TRBV11-2 | 16 | TGTGCCAGCAGCTTGTTAGTGGCCATACCCACAGATACGCAGTATTTT | CASSLLVAIPTDTQYF
TRBD1 | TRBJ2-7 | . | TRBV4-1 | 15 | TGCGCCAGCAGCCGGAACCGGGACAGGGGGTACGAGCAGTACTTC | CASSRNRDRGYEQYF
. | TRBJ2-7 | few | TRBV6-1 | 14 | TGTGCCAGCAGCCCAGGGAGGATGAACTACGAGCAGTACTTC | CASSPGRMNYEQYF
TRBD1 | TRBJ1-2 | many | TRBV5-1 | 14 | TGCGCCAGCAGCGACCGGGACAGGGGTTATGGCTACACCTTC | CASSDRDRGYGYTF
TRBD1 | TRBJ2-2 | many | TRBV24-1 | 16 | TGTGCCACCAGTGATTTGGAACAGGGGGCTTTCGGGGAGCTGTTTTTT | CATSDLEQGAFGELFF
TRBD2 | TRBJ2-5 | many | TRBV7-3 | 16 | TGTGCCAGCAGCTTGGGGAGCGGGGGGTCCCAAGAGACCCAGTACTTC | CASSLGSGGSQETQYF
. | TRBJ2-5 | . | TRBV24-1 | 12 | TGTGCCACCAGTGACCCATTAGGGGACCAGTACTTC | CATSDPLGDQYF
TRBD1 | TRBJ1-6 | many | TRBV5-6 | 15 | TGTGCCAGCACCTCTTGGACAGGATCTATGTCACCCCTCCACTTT | CASTSWTGSMSPLHF
. | TRBJ2-2 | medium-sized | TRBV12-3/TRBV12-4 | 14 | TGTGCCAGCAGTCCGGGGACCTACACCGGGGAGCTGTTTTTT | CASSPGTYTGELFF
TRBD2 | TRBJ2-7 | medium-sized | TRBV7-2 | 16 | TGTGCCAGCAGCGCCAGACTAGCGGGGCTCCCTAACGAGCAGTACTTC | CASSARLAGLPNEQYF
. | TRBJ1-4 | many | TRBV12-3/TRBV12-4 | 14 | TGTGCCAGCAGACCCCGGGACTGGAGGGAAAAACTGTTTTTT | CASRPRDWREKLFF
. | TRBJ1-2 | medium-sized | TRBV25-1 | 14 | TGTGCCAGCAGTCTACCAGCCACCAACTATGGCTACACCTTC | CASSLPATNYGYTF
TRBD1 | TRBJ1-4 | many | TRBV6-1 | 18 | TGTGCCAGCCGCAATTACCAGGACAGGGAGGGGAGTAATGAAAAACTGTTTTTT | CASRNYQDREGSNEKLFF
. | TRBJ2-6 | large | TRBV12-3/TRBV12-4 | 15 | TGTGCCAGCAGTTTTGGGACCTCCTCCCGAACCGTCCTGACTTTC | CASSFGTSSRTVLTF
. | TRBJ2-2 | few | TRBV2 | 15 | TGTGCCAGCAGTGAGAACAGGCTGAACACCGGGGAGCTGTTTTTT | CASSENRLNTGELFF
TRBD2 | TRBJ2-2 | many | TRBV19 | 14 | TGTGCCAGTAGTCCCGGGCGGGGGACCGGGGAGCTGTTTTTT | CASSPGRGTGELFF
TRBD2 | TRBJ2-7 | . | TRBV18 | 15 | TGTGCCAGCTCCCCGACTAGCGGAAGCTCCTACGAGCAGTACTTC | CASSPTSGSSYEQYF
. | TRBJ1-4 | medium-sized | TRBV7-9 | 14 | TGTGCCAGCAGCTTACTTATGACTAATGAAAAACTGTTTTTT | CASSLLMTNEKLFF
TRBD1 | TRBJ1-2 | medium-sized | TRBV24-1 | 15 | TGTGCCACCAGTGACCCCGACAGGGGTCGGTATGGCTACACCTTC | CATSDPDRGRYGYTF
. | TRBJ1-6 | medium-sized | TRBV5-5 | 11 | TGTGCCAGCAGCTTGTCTTCACCCCTCCACTTT | CASSLSSPLHF
. | TRBJ1-2 | medium-sized | TRBV18 | 14 | TGTGCCAGCTCACCAAGCAGAGCTAACTATGGCTACACCTTC | CASSPSRANYGYTF
. | TRBJ2-3 | . | TRBV5-1 | 16 | TGCGCCAGCAGCACGACCCGGGGAAGCCCCACAGATACGCAGTATTTT | CASSTTRGSPTDTQYF
TRBD2 | TRBJ2-1 | . | TRBV7-9 | 15 | TGTGCCAGCAGCCAGCGCGGGGGGGTCTACAATGAGCAGTTCTTC | CASSQRGGVYNEQFF
. | TRBJ2-7 | medium-sized | TRBV5-1 | 15 | TGCGCCAGCAGCTGGAAACTCCGGGACACCTACGAGCAGTACTTC | CASSWKLRDTYEQYF
. | TRBJ2-3 | . | TRBV4-1 | 15 | TGCGCCAGCAGCCCCCTCGGGCGGGTCGGAGATACGCAGTATTTT | CASSPLGRVGDTQYF
. | TRBJ2-3 | medium-sized | TRBV6-6 | 12 | TGTGCCAGCAGTTACCAGCGAGATACGCAGTATTTT | CASSYQRDTQYF
TRBD2 | TRBJ2-1 | . | TRBV11-2 | 13 | TGTGCCAGCAGCTCCCGGGGACTAGCGGGGCCGTTCTTC | CASSSRGLAGPFF